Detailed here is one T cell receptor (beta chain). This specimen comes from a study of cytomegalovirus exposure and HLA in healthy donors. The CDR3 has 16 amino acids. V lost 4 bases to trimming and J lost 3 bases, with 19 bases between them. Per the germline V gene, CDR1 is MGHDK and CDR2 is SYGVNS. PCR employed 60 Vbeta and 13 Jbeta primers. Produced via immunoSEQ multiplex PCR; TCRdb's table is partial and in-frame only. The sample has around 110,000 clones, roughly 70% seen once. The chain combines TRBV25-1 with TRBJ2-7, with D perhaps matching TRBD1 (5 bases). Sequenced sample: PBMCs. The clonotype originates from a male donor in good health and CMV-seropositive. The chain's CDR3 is CASSAPDTTDNYEQYF. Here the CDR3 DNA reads TGTGCCAGCAGTGCTCCGGACACTACGGACAACTACGAGCAGTACTTC.